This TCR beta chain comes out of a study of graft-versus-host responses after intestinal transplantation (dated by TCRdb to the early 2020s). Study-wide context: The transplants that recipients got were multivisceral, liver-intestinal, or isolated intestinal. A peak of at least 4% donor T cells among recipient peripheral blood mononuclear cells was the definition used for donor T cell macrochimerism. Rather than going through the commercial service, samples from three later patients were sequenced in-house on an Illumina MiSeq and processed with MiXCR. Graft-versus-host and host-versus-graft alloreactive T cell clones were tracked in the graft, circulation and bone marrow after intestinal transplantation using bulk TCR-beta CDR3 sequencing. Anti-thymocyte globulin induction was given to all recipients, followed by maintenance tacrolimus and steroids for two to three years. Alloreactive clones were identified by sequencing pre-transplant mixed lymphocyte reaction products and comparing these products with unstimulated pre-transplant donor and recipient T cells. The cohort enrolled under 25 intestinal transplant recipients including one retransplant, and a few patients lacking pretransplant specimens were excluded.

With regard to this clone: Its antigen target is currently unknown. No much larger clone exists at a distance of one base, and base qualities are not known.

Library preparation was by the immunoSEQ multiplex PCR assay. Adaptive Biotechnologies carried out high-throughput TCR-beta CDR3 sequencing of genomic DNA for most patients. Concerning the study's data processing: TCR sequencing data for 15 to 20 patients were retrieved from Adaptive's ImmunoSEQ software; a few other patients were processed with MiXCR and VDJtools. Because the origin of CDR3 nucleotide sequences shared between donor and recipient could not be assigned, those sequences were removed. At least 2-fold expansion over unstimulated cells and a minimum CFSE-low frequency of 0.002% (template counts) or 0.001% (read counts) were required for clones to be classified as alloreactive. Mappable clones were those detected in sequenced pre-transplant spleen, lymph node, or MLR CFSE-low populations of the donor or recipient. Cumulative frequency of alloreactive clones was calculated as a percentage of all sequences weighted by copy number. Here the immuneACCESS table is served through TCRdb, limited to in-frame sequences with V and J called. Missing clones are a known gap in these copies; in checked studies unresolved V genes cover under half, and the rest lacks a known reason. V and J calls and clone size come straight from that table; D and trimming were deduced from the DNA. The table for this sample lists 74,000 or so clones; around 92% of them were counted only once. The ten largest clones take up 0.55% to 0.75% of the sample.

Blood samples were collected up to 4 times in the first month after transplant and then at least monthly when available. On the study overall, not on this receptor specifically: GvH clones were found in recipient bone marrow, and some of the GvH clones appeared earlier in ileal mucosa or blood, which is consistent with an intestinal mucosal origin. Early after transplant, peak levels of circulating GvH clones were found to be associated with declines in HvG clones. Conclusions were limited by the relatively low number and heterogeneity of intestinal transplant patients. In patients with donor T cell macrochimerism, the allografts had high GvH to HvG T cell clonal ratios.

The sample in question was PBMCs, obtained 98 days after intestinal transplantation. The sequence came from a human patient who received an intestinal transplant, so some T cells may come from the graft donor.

The CDR3: CASSTWDSAQETQYF. The DNA sequence is given as TGTGCCAGCAGTACTTGGGACAGCGCTCAAGAGACCCAGTACTTC. Recombination joined TRBV6-5 with TRBJ2-5; 7 bases in the middle match TRBD1. The CDR3, from cysteine to phenylalanine, totals 15 residues. The CDR3 DNA has 45 bases and is translated from base 1. The junction shows trimming of 5 bases on V and 2 bases on J, and the gene matches do not reach 8 bases of it. From the germline V gene, CDR1 is MNHEY and CDR2 is SVGAGI.